The 14 T cell receptor beta chains below all came from one sample that was sequenced in a study of cytomegalovirus exposure and HLA in healthy donors (dated by TCRdb to the late 2010s). The library was produced with the immunoSEQ multiplex PCR assay. The multiplex PCR relied on a mix of 60 forward primers for TCR Vbeta segments and 13 reverse primers for TCR Jbeta segments. In TCRdb, the immuneACCESS table is reduced to in-frame sequences with V and J assigned. These tables do not hold every clone; where another copy was compared, an unresolved V gene accounts for under half, and the others remain unexplained. This specimen's table enumerates roughly 42,000 clones. Of the sample, 1% to 1.5% falls within the top ten clones. Sequenced: PBMCs. The receptors originated from a man younger than 45 in good health and CMV-seronegative.

The chain joins TRBV10-3 to TRBJ2-7, with 7 bases lining up with TRBD2. V trimming: 7 bases; J trimming: 5 bases; junction bases outside the gene matches: 8. This CDR3 comprises 13 residues. Germline V lookup: CDR1 ENHRY, CDR2 SYGVKD. CDR3 sequence: CAIMGGISDEQYF. The CDR3 DNA is TGTGCCATCATGGGAGGGATTAGCGACGAGCAGTACTTC.

DNA for the CDR3: TGTGCCTGGGATAGGGGGCTGAACACTGAAGCTTTCTTT. Translated: CAWDRGLNTEAFF. This sequence joins TRBV30 and TRBJ1-1, with 7 bases identical to TRBD1. Trimming removed 5 bases from V and 0 bases from J; junction bases left unmatched: 3. The CDR3 has 13 amino acids. CDR1 is GTSNPN and CDR2 is SVGIG in the germline V gene (reference sequence). Complete variable domain (other parts from reference TRBV30 and TRBJ1-1): SQTIHQWPATLVQPVGSPLSLECTVEGTSNPNLYWYRQAAGRGLQLLFYSVGIGQISSEVPQNLSASRPQDRQFILSSKKLLLSDSGFYLCAWDRGLNTEAFFGQGTRLTVV.

The chain uses TRBV18 and TRBJ2-5; TRBD2 agrees at 7 bases. Germline assignment: CDR1 KGHSH and CDR2 LQKENI. With V trimmed by 3 bases and J by 4 bases, 5 bases remained unmatched. CDR3 length: 14 amino acids. The CDR3 sequence is CASSPGLVGETQYF. The CDR3 DNA follows: TGTGCCAGCTCACCCGGACTAGTTGGAGAGACCCAGTACTTC. The variable domain in full, completed from reference TRBV18 and TRBJ2-5, reads NAGVMQNPRHLVRRRGQEARLRCSPMKGHSHVYWYRQLPEEGLKFMVYLQKENIIDESGMPKERFSAEFPKEGPSILRIQQVVRGDSAAYFCASSPGLVGETQYFGPGTRLLVL.

The genes are TRBV2 and TRBJ2-7, with TRBD2 matching 11 bases. There are 14 residues in the CDR3. After removal of 6 bases from V and 3 bases from J, the junction contained 4 bases not matched to a gene. CDR1 and CDR2 (germline): SNHLY, FYNNEI. CDR3 in DNA: TGTGCCAGCAGCGGGACTAGCGGACTCTACGAGCAGTACTTC. This codes for CASSGTSGLYEQYF.

Regarding this clone: One junction end does not reproduce the germline sequence, and a read error may be involved. The V and J genes are TRBV5-1 and TRBJ2-7; a weak D match, TRBD2 (6 bases). There are 12 residues in the CDR3. Germline loops: CDR1 SGHRS, CDR2 YFSETQ. CDR3 nucleotides: TGCGCCAGCAGCTTCAGCGGGCCCGAGAAGGACTTC. It yields the protein CASSFSGPEKDF. The variable domain in full, completed from reference TRBV5-1 and TRBJ2-7, reads KAGVTQTPRYLIKTRGQQVTLSCSPISGHRSVSWYQQTPGQGLQFLFEYFSETQRNKGNFPGRFSGRQFSNSRSEMNVSTLELGDSALYLCASSFSGPEKDFGPGTRLTVT.

The CDR3 protein is CASRLGGDEQFF. CDR3 nucleotides: TGTGCCAGCAGGCTAGGGGGCGACGAGCAGTTCTTC. V gene TRBV7-9 combines with J gene TRBJ2-1, with 7 bases fitting TRBD1. The CDR3 contains 12 residues. Germline V gene data show CDR1 as SEHNR and CDR2 as FQNEAQ (reference sequence). The V gene end was trimmed by 6 bases and the J gene end by 10 bases; junction bases not matched to a gene: 6.

The DNA of the CDR3 is TGTGCCAGCAGCTCTGGGGAGGGGAACACTGAAGCTTTCTTT. It specifies CASSSGEGNTEAFF. The rearrangement links TRBV13 to TRBJ1-1, with D unresolved. The CDR3 extends over 14 amino acids. V lost 4 bases, J lost 1 base, and 10 bases lay in between. Germline lookup yields CDR1 PRHDT and CDR2 FYEKMQ (reference sequence).

V usage is TRBV4-1 and J usage is TRBJ1-1; D possibly corresponds to TRBD1 (6 bases). CDR3 size: 15 residues. The V and J ends lost 3 bases and 3 bases respectively, with 14 bases between them. Germline V gene lookup returns CDR1 MGHRA and CDR2 YSYEKL. The CDR3 nucleotides read TGCGCCAGCAGCCAGTTCCCCACAGGGTACACTGAAGCTTTCTTT. It encodes CASSQFPTGYTEAFF.

The V gene is TRBV30, the J gene TRBJ1-4; D may be TRBD1 (5 bases). The CDR3 contains 14 residues. The germline V and J ends were trimmed by 0 bases and 4 bases, with 9 bases remaining between them. Germline assignment: CDR1 GTSNPN and CDR2 SVGIG (reference sequence). CDR3 sequence: CAWSVLGLNEKLFF. In DNA, the CDR3 is TGTGCCTGGAGTGTATTGGGGCTTAATGAAAAACTGTTTTTT.

The chain links TRBV18 to TRBJ2-7, with TRBD1 as a possible D gene (5 bases). In germline, CDR1 is KGHSH, CDR2 LQKENI. CDR3 length: 11 amino acids. The V end was cut by 6 bases, the J end by 9 bases, with 12 bases between. The CDR3 loop reads CASSQTQGQYF. CDR3 nucleotides: TGTGCCAGCTCCCAAACTCAGGGGCAGTACTTC.

The J gene is TRBJ1-5, the V gene TRBV6-1; TRBD1 matches 8 bases. The CDR3 loop spans 15 amino acids. V was pared by 4 bases and J by 2 bases, with 4 bases of the junction left unmatched. Germline loops: CDR1 MNHNS, CDR2 SASEGT. CDR3 coding DNA: TGTGCCAGCAGTGTACAGACAGGGGGCAATCAGCCCCAGCATTTT. It yields the protein CASSVQTGGNQPQHF.

The V and J genes are TRBV30 and TRBJ2-5; 7 nucleotides line up with TRBD1. The CDR3 contains 14 residues. Per germline, CDR1 GTSNPN and CDR2 SVGIG (reference sequence). With 0 bases clipped from V and 2 bases from J, the junction kept 3 bases outside the gene matches. CDR3 nucleotide sequence: TGTGCCTGGAGTGTACCGGGACAGCAAGAGACCCAGTACTTC. The encoded protein is CAWSVPGQQETQYF.

The gene calls are TRBV4-3 and TRBJ1-2; no clear D gene. This CDR3 is built from 15 residues. Between the trimmed V and J ends, which lost 1 base and 2 bases, there was a span of 11 bases. CDR1 and CDR2 (germline): LGHNA, YSLEER. The CDR3 loop is CASSQGAGLNYGYTF. The CDR3 DNA is TGCGCCAGCAGCCAAGGGGCAGGTCTCAACTATGGCTACACCTTC.

The gene calls are TRBV29-1 and TRBJ1-1; a possible D gene is TRBD1 (6 bases). Germline-derived CDR1 and CDR2 are SQVTM and ANQGSEA. Trimming pared 4 bases from V and 8 bases from J, leaving 20 bases between. This CDR3 comprises 14 residues. CDR3 residues: CSVGGPQGPREAFF. The CDR3 nucleotides read TGCAGCGTTGGCGGGCCACAGGGTCCTAGGGAAGCTTTCTTT.